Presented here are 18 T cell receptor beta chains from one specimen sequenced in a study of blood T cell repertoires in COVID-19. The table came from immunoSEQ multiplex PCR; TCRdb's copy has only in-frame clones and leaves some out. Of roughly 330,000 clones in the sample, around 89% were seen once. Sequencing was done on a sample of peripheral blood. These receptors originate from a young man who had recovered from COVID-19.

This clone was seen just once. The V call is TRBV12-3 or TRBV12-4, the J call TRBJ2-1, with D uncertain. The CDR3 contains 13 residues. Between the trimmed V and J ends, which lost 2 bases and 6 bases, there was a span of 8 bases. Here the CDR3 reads CASSLLVFNEQFF. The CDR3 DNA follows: TGTGCCAGCAGTTTACTAGTCTTCAATGAGCAGTTCTTC.

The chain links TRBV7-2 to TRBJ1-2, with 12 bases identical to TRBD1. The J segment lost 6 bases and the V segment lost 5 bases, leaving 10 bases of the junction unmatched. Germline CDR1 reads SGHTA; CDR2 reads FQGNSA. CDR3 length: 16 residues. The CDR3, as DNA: TGTGCCAGCAGCAATCGGGACAGGGGGCGCGTGGATGGCTACACCTTC. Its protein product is CASSNRDRGRVDGYTF.

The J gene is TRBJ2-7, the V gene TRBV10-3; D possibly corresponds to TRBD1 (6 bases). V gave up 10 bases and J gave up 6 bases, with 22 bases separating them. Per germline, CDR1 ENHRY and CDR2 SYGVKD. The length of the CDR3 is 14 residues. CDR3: CATSGVKQGSEQYF. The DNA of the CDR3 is TGTGCCACATCCGGGGTGAAACAGGGAAGCGAGCAGTACTTC.

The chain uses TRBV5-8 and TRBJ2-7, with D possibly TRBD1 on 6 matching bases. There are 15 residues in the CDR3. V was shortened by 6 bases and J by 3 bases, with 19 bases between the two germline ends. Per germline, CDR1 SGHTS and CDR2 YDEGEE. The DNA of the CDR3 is TGTGCCAGCATCAAATTGGGACAAGACATCTACGAGCAGTACTTC. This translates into CASIKLGQDIYEQYF.

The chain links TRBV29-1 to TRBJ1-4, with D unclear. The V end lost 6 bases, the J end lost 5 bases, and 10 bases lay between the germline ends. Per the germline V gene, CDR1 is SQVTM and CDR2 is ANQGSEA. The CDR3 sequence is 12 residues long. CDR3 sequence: CSVKRGNEKLFF. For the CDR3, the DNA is TGCAGCGTCAAGAGAGGGAATGAAAAACTGTTTTTT.

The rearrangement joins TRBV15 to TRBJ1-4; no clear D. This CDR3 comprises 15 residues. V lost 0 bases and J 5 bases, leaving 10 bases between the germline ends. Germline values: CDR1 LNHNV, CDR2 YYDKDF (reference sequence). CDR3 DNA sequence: TGTGCCACCAGCAGAGATCAGCGTCTGAATGAAAAACTGTTTTTT. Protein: CATSRDQRLNEKLFF. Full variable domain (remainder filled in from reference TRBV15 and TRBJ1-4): DAMVIQNPRYQVTQFGKPVTLSCSQTLNHNVMYWYQQKSSQAPKLLFHYYDKDFNNEADTPDNFQSRRPNTSFCFLDIRSPGLGDTAMYLCATSRDQRLNEKLFFGSGTQLSVL.

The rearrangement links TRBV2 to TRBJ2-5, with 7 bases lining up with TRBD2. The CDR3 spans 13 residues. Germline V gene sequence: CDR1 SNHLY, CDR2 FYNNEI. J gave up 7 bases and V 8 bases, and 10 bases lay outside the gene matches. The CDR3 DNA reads TGTGCCAGCCGCTTCCGGGAGGAGGGGACCCAGTACTTC. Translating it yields CASRFREEGTQYF.

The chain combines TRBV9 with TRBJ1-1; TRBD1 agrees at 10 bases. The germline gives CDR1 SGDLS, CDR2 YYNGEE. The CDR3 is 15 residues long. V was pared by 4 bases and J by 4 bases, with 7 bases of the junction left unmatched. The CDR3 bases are TGTGCCAGCAGCTCCCCCCGGACAGGGGGCACTGAAGCTTTCTTT. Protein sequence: CASSSPRTGGTEAFF.

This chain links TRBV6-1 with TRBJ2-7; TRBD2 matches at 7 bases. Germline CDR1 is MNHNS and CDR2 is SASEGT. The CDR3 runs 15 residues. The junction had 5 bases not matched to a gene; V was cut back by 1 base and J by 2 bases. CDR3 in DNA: TGTGCCAGCAGTGAAGTCGCGGGGGTGGCCTACGAGCAGTACTTC. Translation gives CASSEVAGVAYEQYF.

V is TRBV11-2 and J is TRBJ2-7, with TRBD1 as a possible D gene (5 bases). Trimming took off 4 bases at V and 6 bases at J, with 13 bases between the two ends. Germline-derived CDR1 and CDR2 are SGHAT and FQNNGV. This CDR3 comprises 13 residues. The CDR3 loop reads CASSSSPQGEQYF. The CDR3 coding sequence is TGTGCCAGCAGCTCAAGCCCCCAGGGCGAGCAGTACTTC.

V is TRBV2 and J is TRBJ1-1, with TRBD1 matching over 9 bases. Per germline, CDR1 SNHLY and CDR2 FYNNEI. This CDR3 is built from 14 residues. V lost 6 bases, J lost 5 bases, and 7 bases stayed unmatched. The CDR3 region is CASRSGTGRTEAFF. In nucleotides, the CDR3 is TGTGCCAGCAGGTCAGGGACAGGGAGGACTGAAGCTTTCTTT.

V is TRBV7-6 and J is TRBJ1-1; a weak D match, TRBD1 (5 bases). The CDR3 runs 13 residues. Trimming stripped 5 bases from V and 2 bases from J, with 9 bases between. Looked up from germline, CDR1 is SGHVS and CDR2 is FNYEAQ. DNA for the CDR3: TGTGCCAGCAGCCCGACAGCTAACACTGAAGCTTTCTTT. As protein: CASSPTANTEAFF.

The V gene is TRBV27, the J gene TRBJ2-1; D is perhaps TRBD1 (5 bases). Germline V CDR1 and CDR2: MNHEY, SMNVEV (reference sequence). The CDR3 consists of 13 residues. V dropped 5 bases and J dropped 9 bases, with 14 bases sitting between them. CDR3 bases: TGTGCCAGCAGTGGACAAAGGGTGGGTGAGCAGTTCTTC. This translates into CASSGQRVGEQFF.

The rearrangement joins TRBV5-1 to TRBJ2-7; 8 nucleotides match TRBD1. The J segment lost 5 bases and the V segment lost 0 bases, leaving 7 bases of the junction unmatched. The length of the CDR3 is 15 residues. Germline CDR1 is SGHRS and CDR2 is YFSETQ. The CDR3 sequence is CASSLGTGLLHEQYF. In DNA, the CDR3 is TGCGCCAGCAGCTTGGGGACAGGGTTACTGCACGAGCAGTACTTC.

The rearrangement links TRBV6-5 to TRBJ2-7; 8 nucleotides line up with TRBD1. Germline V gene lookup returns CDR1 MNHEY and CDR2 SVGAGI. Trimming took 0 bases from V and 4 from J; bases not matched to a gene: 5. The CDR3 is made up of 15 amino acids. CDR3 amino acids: CASSYSRGLGYEQYF. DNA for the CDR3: TGTGCCAGCAGTTACTCCAGGGGGCTTGGGTACGAGCAGTACTTC.

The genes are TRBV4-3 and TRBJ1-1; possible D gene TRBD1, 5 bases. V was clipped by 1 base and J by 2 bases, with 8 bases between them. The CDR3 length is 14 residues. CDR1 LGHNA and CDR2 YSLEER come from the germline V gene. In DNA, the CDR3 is TGCGCCAGCAGCCAAGTGGACACTAACACTGAAGCTTTCTTT. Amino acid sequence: CASSQVDTNTEAFF.

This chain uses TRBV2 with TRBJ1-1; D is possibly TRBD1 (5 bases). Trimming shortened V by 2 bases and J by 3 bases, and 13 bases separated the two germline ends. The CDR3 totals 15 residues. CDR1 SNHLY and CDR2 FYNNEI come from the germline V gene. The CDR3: CASSEQEAGYTEAFF. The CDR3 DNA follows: TGTGCCAGCAGTGAACAAGAGGCAGGGTACACTGAAGCTTTCTTT.

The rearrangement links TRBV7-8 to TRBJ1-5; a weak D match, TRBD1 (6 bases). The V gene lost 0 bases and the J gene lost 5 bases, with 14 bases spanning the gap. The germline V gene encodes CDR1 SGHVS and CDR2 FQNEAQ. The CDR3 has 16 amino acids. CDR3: CASSLALEDRYQPQHF. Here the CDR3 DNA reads TGTGCCAGCAGCTTAGCACTAGAAGACAGGTATCAGCCCCAGCATTTT.